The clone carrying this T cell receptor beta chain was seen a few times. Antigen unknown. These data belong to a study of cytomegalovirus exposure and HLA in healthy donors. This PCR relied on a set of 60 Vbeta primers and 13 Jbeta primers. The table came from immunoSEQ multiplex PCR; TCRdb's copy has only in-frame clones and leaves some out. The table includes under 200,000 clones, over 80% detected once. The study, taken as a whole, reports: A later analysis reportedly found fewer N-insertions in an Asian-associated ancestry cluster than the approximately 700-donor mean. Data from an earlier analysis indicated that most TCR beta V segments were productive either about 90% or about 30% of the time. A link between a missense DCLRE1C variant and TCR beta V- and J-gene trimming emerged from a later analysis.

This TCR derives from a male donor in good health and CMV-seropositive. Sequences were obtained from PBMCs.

The CDR3 DNA reads as TGTGCCAGCAGCTTCGGGACACCTTCATCATACGAGCAGTACTTC. Its protein is CASSFGTPSSYEQYF. The gene calls are TRBV7-2 and TRBJ2-7; maybe TRBD1 (6 bases). The germline V and J ends were trimmed by 3 bases and 4 bases, with 16 bases remaining between them. CDR1 SGHTA and CDR2 FQGNSA come from the germline V gene. This CDR3 spans 15 amino acids.